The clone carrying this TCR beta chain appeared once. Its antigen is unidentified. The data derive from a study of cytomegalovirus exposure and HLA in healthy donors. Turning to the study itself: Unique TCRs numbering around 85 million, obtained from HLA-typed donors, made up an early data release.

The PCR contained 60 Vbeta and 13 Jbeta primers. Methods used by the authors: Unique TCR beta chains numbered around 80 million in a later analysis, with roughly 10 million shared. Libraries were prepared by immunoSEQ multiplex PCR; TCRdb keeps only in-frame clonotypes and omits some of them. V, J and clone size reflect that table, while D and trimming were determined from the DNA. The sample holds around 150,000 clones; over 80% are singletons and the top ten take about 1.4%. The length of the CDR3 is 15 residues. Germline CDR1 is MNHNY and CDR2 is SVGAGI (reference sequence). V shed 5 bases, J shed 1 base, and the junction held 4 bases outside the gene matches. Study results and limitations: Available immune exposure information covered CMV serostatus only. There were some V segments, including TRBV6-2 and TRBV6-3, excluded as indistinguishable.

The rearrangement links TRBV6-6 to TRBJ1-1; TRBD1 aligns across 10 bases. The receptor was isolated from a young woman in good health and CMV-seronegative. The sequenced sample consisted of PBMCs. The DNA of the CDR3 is TGTGCCAGCAGTAGGGACAGGGGTCGGAACACTGAAGCTTTCTTT. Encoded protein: CASSRDRGRNTEAFF.